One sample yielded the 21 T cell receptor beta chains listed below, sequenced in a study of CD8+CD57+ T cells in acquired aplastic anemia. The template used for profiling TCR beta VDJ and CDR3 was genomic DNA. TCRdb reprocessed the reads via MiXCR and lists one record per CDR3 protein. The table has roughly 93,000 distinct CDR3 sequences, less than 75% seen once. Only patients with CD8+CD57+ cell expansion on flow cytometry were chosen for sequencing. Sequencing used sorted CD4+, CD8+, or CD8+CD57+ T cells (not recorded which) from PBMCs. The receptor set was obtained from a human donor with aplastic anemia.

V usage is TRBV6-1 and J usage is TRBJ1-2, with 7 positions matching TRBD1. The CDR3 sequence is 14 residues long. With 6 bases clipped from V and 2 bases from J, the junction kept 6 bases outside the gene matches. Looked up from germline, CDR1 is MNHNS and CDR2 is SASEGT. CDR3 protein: CASSGGQYNYGYTF. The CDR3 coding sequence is TGTGCCAGCAGCGGGGGACAGTACAACTATGGCTACACCTTC.

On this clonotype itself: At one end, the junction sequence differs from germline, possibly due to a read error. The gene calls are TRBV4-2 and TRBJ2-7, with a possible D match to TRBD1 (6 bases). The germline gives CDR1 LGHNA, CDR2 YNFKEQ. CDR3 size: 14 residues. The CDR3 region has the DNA TGTGCCGGCAGCCAGGGCAGGGGCACCTACGAGCAGTACTTC. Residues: CAGSQGRGTYEQYF.

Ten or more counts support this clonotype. CDR3 DNA sequence: TGCGCCAGCAGCCAAGCCGGATTCACTTCCCCCTACAATGAGCAGTTCTTC. Translated, it gives CASSQAGFTSPYNEQFF. The gene calls are TRBV4-1 and TRBJ2-1; D remains ambiguous. Trimming shortened V by 1 base and J by 2 bases, and 15 bases separated the two germline ends. This CDR3 region has 17 residues. The germline V gene has CDR1 MGHRA and CDR2 YSYEKL.

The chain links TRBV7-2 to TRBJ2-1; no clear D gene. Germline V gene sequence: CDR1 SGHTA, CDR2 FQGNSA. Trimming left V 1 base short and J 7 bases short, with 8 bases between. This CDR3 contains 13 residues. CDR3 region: CASSLVQVNEQFF. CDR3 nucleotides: TGTGCCAGCAGCTTAGTACAAGTAAATGAGCAGTTCTTC.

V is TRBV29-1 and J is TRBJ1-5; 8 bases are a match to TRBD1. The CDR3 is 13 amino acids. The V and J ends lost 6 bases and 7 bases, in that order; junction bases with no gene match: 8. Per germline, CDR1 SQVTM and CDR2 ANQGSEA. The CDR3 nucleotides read TGCAGCGTGGTTACAGGGGGAAAACAGCCCCAGCATTTT. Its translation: CSVVTGGKQPQHF.

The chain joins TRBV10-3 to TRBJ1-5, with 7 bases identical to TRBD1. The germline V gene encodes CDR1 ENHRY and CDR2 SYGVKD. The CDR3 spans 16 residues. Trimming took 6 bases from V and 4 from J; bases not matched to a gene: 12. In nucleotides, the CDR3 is TGTGCCATCAGCGCGTCGGGACAGACCATTAATCAGCCCCAGCATTTT. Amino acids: CAISASGQTINQPQHF.

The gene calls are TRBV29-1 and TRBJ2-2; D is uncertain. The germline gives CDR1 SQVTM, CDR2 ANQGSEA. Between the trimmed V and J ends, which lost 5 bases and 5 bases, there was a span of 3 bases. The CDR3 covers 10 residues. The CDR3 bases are TGCAGCGTTTATACCGGGGAGCTGTTTTTT. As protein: CSVYTGELFF.

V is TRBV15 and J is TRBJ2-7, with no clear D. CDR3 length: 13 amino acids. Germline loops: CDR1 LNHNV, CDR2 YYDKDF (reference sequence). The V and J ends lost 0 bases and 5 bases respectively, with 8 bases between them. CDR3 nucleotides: TGTGCCACCAGCAGAGAGGGGTGGGACGAGCAGTACTTC. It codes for CATSREGWDEQYF.

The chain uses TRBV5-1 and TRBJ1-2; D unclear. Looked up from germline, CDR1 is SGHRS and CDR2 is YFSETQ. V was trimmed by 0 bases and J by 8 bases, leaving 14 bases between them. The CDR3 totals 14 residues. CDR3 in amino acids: CASSLVAGMEGYTF. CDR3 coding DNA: TGCGCCAGCAGCTTGGTAGCGGGGATGGAAGGCTACACCTTC. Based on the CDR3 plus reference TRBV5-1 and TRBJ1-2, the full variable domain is KAGVTQTPRYLIKTRGQQVTLSCSPISGHRSVSWYQQTPGQGLQFLFEYFSETQRNKGNFPGRFSGRQFSNSRSEMNVSTLELGDSALYLCASSLVAGMEGYTFGSGTRLTVV.

CDR3 in amino acids: CASTSTDTQYF. In DNA form, the CDR3 reads TGTGCCAGTACCTCCACAGATACGCAGTATTTT. The chain joins TRBV19 to TRBJ2-3; D unresolved. CDR1 and CDR2 (germline): LNHDA, SQIVND (reference sequence). Trimming took 7 bases from V and 2 from J, leaving 4 bases between them. This CDR3 contains 11 residues. Using reference TRBV19 and TRBJ2-3 for the parts outside the CDR3, the full variable domain is DGGITQSPKYLFRKEGQNVTLSCEQNLNHDAMYWYRQDPGQGLRLIYYSQIVNDFQKGDIAEGYSVSREKKESFPLTVTSAQKNPTAFYLCASTSTDTQYFGPGTRLTVL.

CDR3 bases: TGTGCCAGCAGCCTCTTTTATATGGACAGGGAATCCGAGCAGTACTTC. Translation: CASSLFYMDRESEQYF. The chain links TRBV11-1 to TRBJ2-7; 8 bases line up with TRBD1. V lost 5 bases to trimming and J lost 6 bases; unmatched junction nucleotides: 15. Germline V lookup: CDR1 SGHAT, CDR2 FQDESV (reference sequence). The CDR3 is made up of 16 amino acids.

As DNA, the CDR3 is TGTGCCAGCACCCTCCCCAGCGGGGGGCAAGAGACCCAGTACTTC. Translation: CASTLPSGGQETQYF. The chain employs TRBV7-2 and TRBJ2-5; 9 nucleotides agree with TRBD2. V lost 7 bases to trimming and J lost 2 bases; unmatched junction nucleotides: 8. The CDR3 length is 15 residues. Germline V gene sequence: CDR1 SGHTA, CDR2 FQGNSA.

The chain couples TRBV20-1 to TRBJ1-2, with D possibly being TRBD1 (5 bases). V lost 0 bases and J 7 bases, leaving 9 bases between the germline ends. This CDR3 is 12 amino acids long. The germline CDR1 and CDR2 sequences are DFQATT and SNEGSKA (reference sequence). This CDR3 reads CSAREGGSGYTF. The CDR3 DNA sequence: TGCAGTGCTAGAGAGGGGGGTTCTGGCTACACCTTC.

CDR3 coding DNA: TGCAGTGCTATCCGACAGGGCTACGAGCAGTACTTC. Translated: CSAIRQGYEQYF. This chain joins TRBV20-1 and TRBJ2-7; 7 bases align to TRBD1. Looked up from germline, CDR1 is DFQATT and CDR2 is SNEGSKA (reference sequence). The CDR3 runs to 12 residues. The junction had 3 bases not matched to a gene; V was cut back by 4 bases and J by 3 bases.

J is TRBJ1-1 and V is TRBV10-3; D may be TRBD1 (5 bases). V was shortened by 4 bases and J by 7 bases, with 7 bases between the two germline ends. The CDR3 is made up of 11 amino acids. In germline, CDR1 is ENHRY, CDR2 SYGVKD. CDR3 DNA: TGTGCCATCAGTGGCGGGGGTGAAGCTTTCTTT. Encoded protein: CAISGGGEAFF.

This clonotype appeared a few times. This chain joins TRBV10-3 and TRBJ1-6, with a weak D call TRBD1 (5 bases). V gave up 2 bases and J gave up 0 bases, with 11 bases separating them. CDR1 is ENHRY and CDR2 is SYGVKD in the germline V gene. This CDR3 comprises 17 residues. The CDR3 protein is CAISEKGPSSYNSPLHF. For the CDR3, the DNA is TGTGCCATCAGTGAGAAGGGACCGAGCTCCTATAATTCACCCCTCCACTTT.

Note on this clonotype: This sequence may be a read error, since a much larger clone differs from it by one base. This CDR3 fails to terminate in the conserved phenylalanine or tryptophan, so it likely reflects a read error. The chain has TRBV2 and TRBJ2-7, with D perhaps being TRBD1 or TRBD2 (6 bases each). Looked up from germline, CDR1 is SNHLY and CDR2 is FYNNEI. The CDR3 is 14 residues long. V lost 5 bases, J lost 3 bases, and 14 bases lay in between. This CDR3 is CASSLGGNIYEQYS. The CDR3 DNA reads TGTGCCAGCAGTTTAGGGGGGAATATCTACGAGCAGTACTCC.

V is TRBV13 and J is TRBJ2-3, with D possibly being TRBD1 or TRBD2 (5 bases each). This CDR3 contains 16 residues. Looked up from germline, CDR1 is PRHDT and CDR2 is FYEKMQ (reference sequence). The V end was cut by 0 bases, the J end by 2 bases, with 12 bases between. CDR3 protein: CASSLGGRGATDTQYF. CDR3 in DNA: TGTGCCAGCAGCTTAGGGGGTAGGGGAGCCACAGATACGCAGTATTTT. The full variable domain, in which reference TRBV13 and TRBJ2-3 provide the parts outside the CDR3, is AAGVIQSPRHLIKEKRETATLKCYPIPRHDTVYWYQQGPGQDPQFLISFYEKMQSDKGSIPDRFSAQQFSDYHSELNMSSLELGDSALYFCASSLGGRGATDTQYFGPGTRLTVL.

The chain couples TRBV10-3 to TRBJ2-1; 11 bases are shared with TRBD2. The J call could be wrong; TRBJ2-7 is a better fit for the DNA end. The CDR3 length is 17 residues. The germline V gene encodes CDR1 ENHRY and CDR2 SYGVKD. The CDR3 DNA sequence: TGTGCCACCTCCCCGGCCCTAGCGGGAGGTCCCTACAATGAGCAGTACTTC. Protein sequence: CATSPALAGGPYNEQYF.

The CDR3 sequence: CATSTLALDSYNEQFF. The CDR3 DNA reads as TGTGCCACCAGCACCCTAGCACTCGACTCCTACAATGAGCAGTTCTTC. The chain joins TRBV15 to TRBJ2-1; a possible D gene is TRBD2 (5 bases). The CDR3 loop spans 16 amino acids. Germline lookup yields CDR1 LNHNV and CDR2 YYDKDF (reference sequence). V was shortened by 4 bases and J by 0 bases, with 13 bases between the two germline ends. Combining the CDR3 with reference TRBV15 and TRBJ2-1 gives the whole variable domain DAMVIQNPRYQVTQFGKPVTLSCSQTLNHNVMYWYQQKSSQAPKLLFHYYDKDFNNEADTPDNFQSRRPNTSFCFLDIRSPGLGDTAMYLCATSTLALDSYNEQFFGPGTRLTVL.

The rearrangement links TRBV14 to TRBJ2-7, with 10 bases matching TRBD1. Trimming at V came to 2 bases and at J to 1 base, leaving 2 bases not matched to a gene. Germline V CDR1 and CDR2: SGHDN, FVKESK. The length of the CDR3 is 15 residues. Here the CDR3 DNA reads TGTGCCAGCAGCCAAAGGACAGGGGGGTCCTACGAGCAGTACTTC. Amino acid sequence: CASSQRTGGSYEQYF.